What follows describes a single T cell receptor beta chain. Its matching antigen is unknown. Trimming cost V 3 bases and J 0 bases, with 15 bases left between them. The germline CDR1 and CDR2 sequences are SNHLY and FYNNEI. The CDR3 covers 17 residues. The assay was immunoSEQ multiplex PCR, and TCRdb's table has in-frame clones only and misses some. The sample has more than 20,000 clones, around 80% seen once. Each of the patients experienced relapse following autologous stem cell transplantation, and their brentuximab vedotin exposure differed. This specimen comes from a study of PD-1 blockade in classical Hodgkin lymphoma. Study outcomes and limitations: Newly diagnosed and completely responding patients shared comparable baseline diversity. Initiation of nivolumab under 1 year after ASCT led to exclusion of patients.

The sequence derives from a human donor with classical Hodgkin lymphoma. The sample consisted of peripheral blood mononuclear cells (PBMCs), taken before the second cycle of nivolumab. This chain links TRBV2 with TRBJ2-4; maybe TRBD2 (7 bases). CDR3 DNA: TGTGCCAGCAGTGACGGGGGGCCGTCGCGAGCCAAAAACATTCAGTACTTC. This gives the protein CASSDGGPSRAKNIQYF. The entire variable domain, with the rest obtained from reference TRBV2 and TRBJ2-4, is as follows: EPEVTQTPSHQVTQMGQEVILRCVPISNHLYFYWYRQILGQKVEFLVSFYNNEISEKSEIFDDQFSVERPDGSNFTLKIRSTKLEDSAMYFCASSDGGPSRAKNIQYFGAGTRLSVL.